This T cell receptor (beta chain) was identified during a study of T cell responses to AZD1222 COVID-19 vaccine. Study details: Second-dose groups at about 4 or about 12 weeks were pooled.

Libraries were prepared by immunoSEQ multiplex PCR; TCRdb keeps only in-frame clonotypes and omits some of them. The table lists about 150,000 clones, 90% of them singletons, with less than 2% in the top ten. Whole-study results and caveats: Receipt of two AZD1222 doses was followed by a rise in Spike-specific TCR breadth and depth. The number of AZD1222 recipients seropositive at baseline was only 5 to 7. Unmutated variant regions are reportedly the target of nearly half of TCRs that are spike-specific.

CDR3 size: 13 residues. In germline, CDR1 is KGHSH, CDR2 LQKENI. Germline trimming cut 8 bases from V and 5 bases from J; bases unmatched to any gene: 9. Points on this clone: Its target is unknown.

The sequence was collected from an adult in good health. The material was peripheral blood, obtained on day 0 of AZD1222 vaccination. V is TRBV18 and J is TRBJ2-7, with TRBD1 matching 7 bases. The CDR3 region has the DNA TGTGCCAGCCACCGGGACAGATCTGACGAGCAGTACTTC. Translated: CASHRDRSDEQYF.